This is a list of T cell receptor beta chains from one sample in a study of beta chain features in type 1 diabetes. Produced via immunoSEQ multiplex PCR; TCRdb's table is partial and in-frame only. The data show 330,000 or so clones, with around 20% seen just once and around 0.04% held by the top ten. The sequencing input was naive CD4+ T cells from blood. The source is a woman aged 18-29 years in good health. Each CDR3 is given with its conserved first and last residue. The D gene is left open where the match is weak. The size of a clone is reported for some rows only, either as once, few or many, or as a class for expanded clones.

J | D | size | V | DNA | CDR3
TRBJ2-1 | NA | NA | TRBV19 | TGTGCCAGTAGTATGGCCAGGGCGGTTTCTCACAATGAGCAGTTCTTC | CASSMARAVSHNEQFF
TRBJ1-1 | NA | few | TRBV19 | TGTGCCAGTAGTAACAGGGCCCTGAACACTGAAGCTTTCTTT | CASSNRALNTEAFF
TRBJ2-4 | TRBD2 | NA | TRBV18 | TGTGCCAGCTCGGGACTAGCGAGCGCCAAAAACATTCAGTACTTC | CASSGLASAKNIQYF
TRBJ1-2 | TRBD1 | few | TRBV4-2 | TGTGCCAGCAGCCCGGACCCCCGGGACAGCGCCTATGGCTACACCTTC | CASSPDPRDSAYGYTF
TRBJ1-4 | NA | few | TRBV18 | TGTGCCAGCTCACCACCCTTACACAGGGACGAAAAACTGTTTTTT | CASSPPLHRDEKLFF
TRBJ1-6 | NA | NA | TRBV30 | TGTGCCTGGAGCGAAGGGGGCTATAATTCACCCCTCCACTTT | CAWSEGGYNSPLHF
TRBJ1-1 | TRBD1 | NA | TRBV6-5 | TGTGCCAGCAGCCCCCCGACAGGGCAGGGCACTGAAGCTTTCTTT | CASSPPTGQGTEAFF
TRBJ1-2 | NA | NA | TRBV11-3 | TGTGCCAGCAGCCGGACTGGGGGAGGTGGCTACACCTTC | CASSRTGGGGYTF
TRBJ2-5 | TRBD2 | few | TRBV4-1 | TGCGCCAGCAGCCAGGGGACTAGAAGTTGGGAGACCCAGTACTTC | CASSQGTRSWETQYF
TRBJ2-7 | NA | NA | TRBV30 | TGTGCCTGGGCCACAGCTTACGAGCAGTACTTC | CAWATAYEQYF
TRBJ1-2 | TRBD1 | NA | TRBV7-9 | TGTGCCAGCAGCAGCTCGACAGGGGACGGCTACACCTTC | CASSSSTGDGYTF
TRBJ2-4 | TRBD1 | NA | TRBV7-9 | TGTGCCAGCAGCCATGGACAGGGGCTGGCCAAAAACATTCAGTACTTC | CASSHGQGLAKNIQYF
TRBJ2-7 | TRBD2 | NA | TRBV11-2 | TGTGCCAGCAGCCTTGGACTAGCGGGAAGTTACGAGCAGTACTTC | CASSLGLAGSYEQYF
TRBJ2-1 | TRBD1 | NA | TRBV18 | TGTGCCAGCTCACCGAGGACAGGGGGGAATGAGCAGTTCTTC | CASSPRTGGNEQFF
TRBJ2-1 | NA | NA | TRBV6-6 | TGTGCCAGCAGCTACGGGGAGTTCGTTGAGCAGTTCTTC | CASSYGEFVEQFF
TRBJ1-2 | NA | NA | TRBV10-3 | TGTGCCATCACCGAAGGACAGTACTATGGCTACACCTTC | CAITEGQYYGYTF
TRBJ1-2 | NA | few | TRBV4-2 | TGTGCCAGCAGCCGCTCGGATGGGGCACCTAACTATGGCTACACCTTC | CASSRSDGAPNYGYTF
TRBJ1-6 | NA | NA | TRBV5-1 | TGCGCCAGCAGCTTTGGACCAGGGAATTCACCCCTCCACTTT | CASSFGPGNSPLHF
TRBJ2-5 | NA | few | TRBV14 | TGTGCCAGCAGCCAAGTGGGCTACCAAGAGACCCAGTACTTC | CASSQVGYQETQYF
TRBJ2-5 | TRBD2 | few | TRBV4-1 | TGCGCCAGCAGCCTTCCCGGGACTAGCGGTCGGACCCAGTACTTC | CASSLPGTSGRTQYF
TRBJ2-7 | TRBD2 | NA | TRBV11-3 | TGTGCCAGCAGCTTCGGACTAGCGGGAAGCGAGCAGTACTTC | CASSFGLAGSEQYF
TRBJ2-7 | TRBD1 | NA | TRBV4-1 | TGCGCCAGCAGCCAAGGGCAGGGGGCGGTTTACGAGCAGTACTTC | CASSQGQGAVYEQYF
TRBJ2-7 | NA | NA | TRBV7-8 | TGTGCCAGCAGCCCCCGACAGGAGCACTACGAGCAGTACTTC | CASSPRQEHYEQYF
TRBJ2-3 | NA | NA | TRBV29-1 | TGCAGCGTTGAGGGTCAGGGCGGAACAGATACGCAGTATTTT | CSVEGQGGTDTQYF
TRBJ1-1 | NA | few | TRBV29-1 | TGCAGCGTATTCCCCACAGAGAACACTGAAGCTTTCTTT | CSVFPTENTEAFF
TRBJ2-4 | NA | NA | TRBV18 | TGTGCCAGCTCACCGTCCATCAGCAAAAACATTCAGTACTTC | CASSPSISKNIQYF
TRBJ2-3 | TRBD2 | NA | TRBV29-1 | TGCAGCGTAGATATAGCGGGAGGGCCGGATACGCAGTATTTT | CSVDIAGGPDTQYF
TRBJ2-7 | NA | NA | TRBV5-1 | TGCGCCAGCAGCTGGGGAGGCGACTACGAGCAGTACTTC | CASSWGGDYEQYF
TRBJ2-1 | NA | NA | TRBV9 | TGTGCCAGCAGGAGGCCCTCCGAGAGCTCCTACAATGAGCAGTTCTTC | CASRRPSESSYNEQFF